This note documents a single T cell receptor (beta chain) sequence. These data come from a study of blood T cell repertoires in COVID-19. Overall study context: The United States, Italy and Spain were the sources of the acute and convalescent COVID-19 samples. T cells, B-cell-depleted T cells, or PBMCs provided the cDNA or gDNA that served as material.

The CDR3 extends over 13 amino acids. Between the trimmed V and J ends, which lost 7 bases and 1 base, there was a span of 10 bases. Germline V gene data show CDR1 as LNHNV and CDR2 as YYDKDF (reference sequence). In the original workflow: Researchers report that nucleated cell counts were estimated from reference gene primer amplification. The protocol was immunoSEQ multiplex PCR, while the TCRdb copy is restricted to in-frame clones and leaves out a portion. V and J calls and clone size come straight from that table; D and trimming were deduced from the DNA. The table has around 42,000 clones, more than 75% seen once.

The sequenced sample consisted of peripheral blood. This TCR was recovered from a woman in her 70s in a cohort sampled during active COVID-19. The chain combines TRBV15 with TRBJ2-5; no reliable D call. As DNA, the CDR3 is TGTGCCACCAATTCCCGCAGCCAAGAGACCCAGTACTTC. Protein product: CATNSRSQETQYF.